This T cell receptor beta chain was found in a study of cytomegalovirus exposure and HLA in healthy donors. About this clone: Its antigen remains unknown.

Though probably carrying unrecorded immune exposures, donors were nominally healthy at sampling. Germline loops: CDR1 SGHRS, CDR2 YFSETQ. The CDR3 covers 12 residues. The V end was cut by 5 bases, the J end by 4 bases, with 8 bases between. Findings and limits, study-wide: HLA-A and HLA-B allele assignments for most subjects were reportedly predicted accurately using TCR beta sequences.

PCR used 60 Vbeta primers and 13 Jbeta primers. The assay was immunoSEQ multiplex PCR, and TCRdb's table has in-frame clones only and misses some. The sample holds about 110,000 clones, approximately 84% seen once. This TCR came from a male donor in good health and CMV-seronegative. The sample consisted of PBMCs. The rearrangement joins TRBV5-1 to TRBJ2-3; the D gene is possibly TRBD2 (5 bases). The CDR3 loop is CASRELADTQYF. The CDR3 nucleotides are TGCGCCAGCAGGGAACTAGCAGATACGCAGTATTTT.